Below, 19 T cell receptor beta chains from the same sample are listed, as sequenced in a study of T cells in Graves' hyperthyroidism and ophthalmopathy (dated by TCRdb to the late 2010s). The library relied on multiplex PCR. The run used an Illumina HiSeq 2000. The TCR beta CDR3 regions were amplified from the RNA transcripts. The TCR CDR3 was subjected to a first round of RT-PCR using the HTBI primer set and the Qiagen OneStep RT-PCR kit. TCRdb cleaned the public reads at Q25 with fastp, built clones with MiXCR and kept in-frame beta chains. CDR3 protein duplicates are merged, each entry listing the most common genes and DNA. In this sample the table shows 370,000 or so distinct CDR3 sequences, roughly 25% of which occur a single time. The ten most abundant clones make up around 79% of the sample. The source material was blood. The receptors derive from a man aged 50 to 60 with Graves' hyperthyroidism.

This clonotype was counted ten times or more. The CDR3 loop is CASEGDNSYEQYF. CDR3 DNA: TGTGCCAGCGAGGGGGACAACTCCTACGAGCAGTACTTC. The chain carries TRBV2 and TRBJ2-7; tentative D call: TRBD1 (6 bases). Germline CDR1 SNHLY, CDR2 FYNNEI. The CDR3 sequence is 13 residues long. Trimming took off 8 bases at V and 0 bases at J, with 11 bases between the two ends.

The chain is built from TRBV20-1 and TRBJ2-7, with 11 bases lining up with TRBD2. The germline V gene encodes CDR1 DFQATT and CDR2 SNEGSKA (reference sequence). The junction had 6 bases not matched to a gene; V was cut back by 4 bases and J by 4 bases. The CDR3 sequence is 14 residues long. The CDR3 nucleotides are TGCAGTGCTATAACTAGCGGGAGCATTTACGAGCAGTACTTC. It is translated as CSAITSGSIYEQYF.

The CDR3 nucleotides read TGTGCCTGGGCCTGGGGACGCGAGCAGTTCTTC. Protein sequence: CAWAWGREQFF. The rearrangement uses TRBV30 and TRBJ2-1, with D possibly called TRBD1 or TRBD2 (5 bases each). The CDR3 extends over 11 amino acids. Looked up from germline, CDR1 is GTSNPN and CDR2 is SVGIG (reference sequence). V lost 5 bases and J lost 10, with 12 bases in between. The full variable domain, in which reference TRBV30 and TRBJ2-1 provide the parts outside the CDR3, is SQTIHQWPATLVQPVGSPLSLECTVEGTSNPNLYWYRQAAGRGLQLLFYSVGIGQISSEVPQNLSASRPQDRQFILSSKKLLLSDSGFYLCAWAWGREQFFGPGTRLTVL.

Points on this clonotype: A much larger clonotype is one base distant, so this may be a read error. The chain employs TRBV9 and TRBJ2-5; D unresolved. The germline V gene encodes CDR1 SGDLS and CDR2 YYNGEE. Between the trimmed V and J ends, which lost 8 bases and 7 bases, there was a span of 15 bases. The CDR3 runs 12 residues. CDR3 sequence reads: CARSPQGVTQYF. CDR3 nucleotide sequence: TGTGCCAGAAGCCCCCAAGGCGTGACCCAGTACTTC.

This clonotype was counted many times. This sequence joins TRBV6-2 or TRBV6-3 and TRBJ2-7; 8 nucleotides line up with TRBD1. CDR1 and CDR2 (germline): MNHEY, SVGEGT. Trimming cost V 0 bases and J 3 bases; bases outside gene matches: 7. CDR3 size: 16 residues. CDR3 bases: TGTGCCAGCAGTTACTCGGGTGGACAGGGAGACTACGAGCAGTACTTC. It specifies CASSYSGGQGDYEQYF.

This clonotype has just a few counts. The V call is TRBV12-3 or TRBV12-4, the J call TRBJ1-5, with D maybe TRBD1 (5 bases). The CDR3 is 16 residues long. Trimming took off 3 bases at V and 5 bases at J, with 17 bases between the two ends. The CDR3 nucleotides are TGTGCCAGCAGTTTTCGGCTTGGGTTGGGGGATCAGCCCCAGCATTTT. This encodes CASSFRLGLGDQPQHF.

This clonotype has at least ten counts. The chain joins TRBV11-1 to TRBJ2-2; TRBD2 aligns across 7 bases. This CDR3 region has 15 residues. The junction had 9 bases not matched to a gene; V was cut back by 4 bases and J by 7 bases. Germline CDR1 and CDR2: SGHAT and FQDESV (reference sequence). CDR3 sequence reads: CASSSHGTKGGELFF. CDR3 sequence (DNA): TGTGCCAGCAGCTCCCACGGGACTAAAGGCGGGGAGCTGTTTTTT.

This clonotype appeared a few times. The rearrangement joins TRBV6-4 to TRBJ2-7; possibly TRBD2 for D (5 bases). The germline V gene encodes CDR1 MRHNA and CDR2 SNTAGT. The CDR3 is 16 residues long. V was trimmed by 0 bases and J by 1 base, leaving 13 bases between them. This chain's CDR3 is CASSDSGRSGSYEQYF. The DNA for the CDR3 is TGTGCCAGCAGTGACTCCGGCAGAAGCGGTTCCTACGAGCAGTACTTC.

This clonotype came up a few times. The V gene is TRBV20-1, the J gene TRBJ2-7; D is possibly TRBD1 or TRBD2 (6 bases each). CDR3 length: 12 amino acids. Germline V gene lookup returns CDR1 DFQATT and CDR2 SNEGSKA (reference sequence). V lost 2 bases to trimming and J lost 5 bases, with 10 bases between them. CDR3 sequence reads: CSARRGEDEQYF. CDR3 DNA: TGCAGTGCTAGAAGGGGGGAAGACGAGCAGTACTTC.

The gene calls are TRBV12-5 and TRBJ2-1, with a possible D match to TRBD2 (5 bases). In germline, CDR1 is LGHNT, CDR2 FRNRAP. This CDR3 has 15 residues. Trimming removed 6 bases at V and 0 bases at J, with 12 bases between. CDR3 sequence (DNA): TGTGCTAGTGGGGAGACGGGGAGCTCCTACAATGAGCAGTTCTTC. Its protein is CASGETGSSYNEQFF.

This clonotype turned up a few times. J is TRBJ1-5 and V is TRBV28, with 7 bases identical to TRBD1. This CDR3 contains 14 residues. Germline-derived CDR1 and CDR2 are MDHEN and SYDVKM. With 10 bases clipped from V and 6 bases from J, the junction kept 12 bases outside the gene matches. The CDR3 region is CATTLQGVIQPQHF. CDR3 nucleotide sequence: TGTGCCACGACCCTGCAGGGGGTCATTCAGCCCCAGCATTTT.

The chain has TRBV28 and TRBJ2-2, with no clear D. The CDR3 extends over 14 amino acids. CDR1 and CDR2 (germline): MDHEN, SYDVKM. V was shortened by 3 bases and J by 2 bases, with 7 bases between the two germline ends. This CDR3 reads CASSFTGNTGELFF. The CDR3 DNA reads as TGTGCCAGCAGTTTTACCGGAAACACCGGGGAGCTGTTTTTT.

This clonotype was counted between two and nine times. The chain uses TRBV2 and TRBJ2-3; 9 bases map to TRBD2. CDR1 and CDR2 from the germline V gene are SNHLY and FYNNEI. CDR3 length equals 14 residues. V trimming: 9 bases; J trimming: 2 bases; junction bases outside the gene matches: 6. The CDR3 DNA reads as TGTGCCAGTCGTCGCGGGAGGGCCACAGATACGCAGTATTTT. Its translation is CASRRGRATDTQYF.

The rearrangement links TRBV6-1 to TRBJ1-1; possibly TRBD1 for D (6 bases). Trimming shortened V by 6 bases and J by 1 base, and 21 bases separated the two germline ends. Germline values: CDR1 MNHNS, CDR2 SASEGT. The CDR3 has 17 residues. In DNA form, the CDR3 reads TGTGCCAGCAGATATACCACTTCAGGGACAAAGAACACTGAAGCTTTCTTT. Translated: CASRYTTSGTKNTEAFF.

This clonotype showed up many times. The gene calls are TRBV3-1 and TRBJ1-1; 9 nucleotides line up with TRBD1. Trimming cost V 3 bases and J 6 bases; bases outside gene matches: 8. The CDR3 consists of 15 residues. Germline V gives CDR1 LGHDT, CDR2 YNNKEL (reference sequence). CDR3 in DNA: TGTGCCAGCAGCCACCACAGGGGGCGTAACGCTGAAGCTTTCTTT. This encodes CASSHHRGRNAEAFF.

The CDR3 DNA is TGTGCTAGTGGTTTGAAGGGGACGGGGAACACTGAAGCTTTCTTT. This sequence encodes CASGLKGTGNTEAFF. The rearrangement links TRBV12-5 to TRBJ1-1; tentative D call: TRBD1 (5 bases). Germline CDR1 is LGHNT and CDR2 is FRNRAP. Trimming stripped 2 bases from V and 1 base from J, with 11 bases between. The CDR3 consists of 15 residues.

The chain employs TRBV5-1 and TRBJ2-5; D not resolved. The V end was cut by 0 bases, the J end by 1 base, with 7 bases between. The CDR3 is 14 amino acids. CDR1 is SGHRS, CDR2 YFSETQ, per germline. CDR3 protein: CASSLDAAQETQYF. The CDR3 DNA follows: TGCGCCAGCAGCTTGGATGCCGCCCAAGAGACCCAGTACTTC.

This clonotype occurred many times. The V call is TRBV7-9, the J call TRBJ2-1; TRBD2 matches at 13 bases. Germline loops: CDR1 SEHNR, CDR2 FQNEAQ (reference sequence). Trimming removed 5 bases from V and 5 bases from J; junction bases left unmatched: 6. There are 16 residues in the CDR3. The CDR3 nucleotides are TGTGCCAGCAGCACTGGGACTAGCGGGATCGACAATGAGCAGTTCTTC. Translation: CASSTGTSGIDNEQFF. Supplemented by reference TRBV7-9 and TRBJ2-1, the full variable domain reads DTGVSQNPRHKITKRGQNVTFRCDPISEHNRLYWYRQTLGQGPEFLTYFQNEAQLEKSRLLSDRFSAERPKGSFSTLEIQRTEQGDSAMYLCASSTGTSGIDNEQFFGPGTRLTVL.

This clonotype has only a few counts. The chain couples TRBV10-1 to TRBJ2-7; D not certain. V lost 8 bases, J lost 2 bases, and 10 bases lay in between. The CDR3 is made up of 12 amino acids. The germline CDR1 and CDR2 sequences are WNHNN and SYGVQD (reference sequence). The DNA of the CDR3 is TGCGCCAGCCTTGACGCCACCTACGAGCAGTACTTC. The encoded protein is CASLDATYEQYF.